This T cell receptor beta chain came from a study of blood T cell repertoires in COVID-19. Clones were read by immunoSEQ multiplex PCR, and TCRdb kept only the in-frame ones, dropping some. Of 70,000 to 95,000 clones in the sample, 89% are singletons; the top ten hold more than 4.5%. The trim removed 10 bases at V and 0 bases at J, leaving 7 bases unmatched. The CDR3 has 15 residues. The germline V gene encodes CDR1 MNHEY and CDR2 SVGAGI. The sample consisted of peripheral blood. The clonotype comes from a woman aged 80 or over with active COVID-19. This chain joins TRBV6-5 and TRBJ2-2; 8 nucleotides agree with TRBD2. The CDR3 nucleotides read TGTGCCACCATGAGACTAGCGTCGAACACCGGGGAGCTGTTTTTT. Its protein product is CATMRLASNTGELFF.